This TCR beta chain derives from a study of spatial heterogeneity in lung cancer. In this sample, this clonotype is medium-sized. CDR3 size: 19 residues. Trimming took 4 bases from V and 4 from J; bases not matched to a gene: 17. TCRdb re-analysed the 5' RACE reads in MiXCR, keeping a single row per CDR3 protein. The sample records 20,000 to 25,000 distinct CDR3 sequences, about 4.5% being singletons. Time point denoted: sample taken at primary tumor resection. Whole RNA obtained from tumor, nontumor lung or frozen PBMC underwent sequencing without sorting. Samples were obtained from about 75 donors, all untreated early-stage non-small cell lung cancer patients.

Sequencing used PBMCs, obtained at surgery. The sequence came from a male donor with early-stage non-small cell lung cancer. J is TRBJ2-1 and V is TRBV12-3 or TRBV12-4; 9 bases match TRBD2. The CDR3 is CASSSPRPPASGIYNEQFF. CDR3 DNA: TGTGCCAGCAGTTCACCTCGGCCCCCTGCTAGCGGGATTTACAATGAGCAGTTCTTC.